Listed below are T cell receptor beta chains from one sample, sequenced in a study of blood T cell repertoires in COVID-19. Method: immunoSEQ multiplex PCR; TCRdb's copy keeps in-frame clones and lacks some. The data contain under 300,000 clones, approximately 86% of them seen just once; the ten biggest clones take up less than 4%. Specimen: peripheral blood. Receptors originate from a man aged 18 to 35 with active or convalescent COVID-19. Each CDR3 is given with its conserved first and last residue. D genes are given only for firm matches.

cdr3_aa: CASSQDLGHPPETQYF; cdr3_nt: TGTGCCAGCAGCCAAGATCTAGGACATCCCCCGGAGACCCAGTACTTC; j_call: TRBJ2-5; d_call: .; v_call: TRBV3-1/TRBV3-2
cdr3_aa: CASSQQRHNNEQFF; cdr3_nt: TGTGCCAGCAGCCAACAAAGACATAACAATGAGCAGTTCTTC; j_call: TRBJ2-1; d_call: .; v_call: TRBV4-2
cdr3_aa: CKRGTTEAFF; cdr3_nt: TGCAAAAGGGGCACCACTGAAGCTTTCTTT; j_call: TRBJ1-1; d_call: .; v_call: TRBV20-1
cdr3_aa: CASSLLLEQFF; cdr3_nt: TGTGCCAGCAGTCTCCTCTTGGAGCAGTTCTTC; j_call: TRBJ2-1; d_call: .; v_call: TRBV6-2/TRBV6-3
cdr3_aa: CASSSTTDTQYF; cdr3_nt: TGTGCCAGCAGCTCTACCACAGATACGCAGTATTTT; j_call: TRBJ2-3; d_call: .; v_call: TRBV11-1
cdr3_aa: CASSRGRNTEAFF; cdr3_nt: TGTGCCAGCAGCCGAGGGCGGAACACTGAAGCTTTCTTT; j_call: TRBJ1-1; d_call: .; v_call: TRBV11-3
cdr3_aa: CASSLEGTSGSGEQFF; cdr3_nt: TGTGCCAGCAGCTTAGAGGGGACTAGCGGGAGTGGTGAGCAGTTCTTC; j_call: TRBJ2-1; d_call: TRBD2; v_call: TRBV7-2
cdr3_aa: CASRDSVLNYGYTF; cdr3_nt: TGTGCCAGCCGGGACAGCGTCTTAAACTATGGCTACACCTTC; j_call: TRBJ1-2; d_call: TRBD1; v_call: TRBV6-5
cdr3_aa: CASGQLTDTQYF; cdr3_nt: TGTGCCAGCGGACAGCTCACAGATACGCAGTATTTT; j_call: TRBJ2-3; d_call: .; v_call: TRBV19
cdr3_aa: CAWSVPLAGGGAEQFF; cdr3_nt: TGTGCCTGGAGTGTCCCACTAGCGGGAGGTGGCGCTGAGCAGTTCTTC; j_call: TRBJ2-1; d_call: TRBD2; v_call: TRBV30
cdr3_aa: CASSYSNKNTEAFF; cdr3_nt: TGTGCCAGCAGTTACTCGAACAAGAACACTGAAGCTTTCTTT; j_call: TRBJ1-1; d_call: .; v_call: TRBV6-5
cdr3_aa: CASSLAPGGNTIYF; cdr3_nt: TGCGCCAGCAGCTTGGCCCCGGGAGGAAACACCATATATTTT; j_call: TRBJ1-3; d_call: .; v_call: TRBV5-1